This T cell receptor (beta chain) was captured in a study of cytomegalovirus exposure and HLA in healthy donors. The study ran its PCR with 60 Vbeta and 13 Jbeta primers. The method was immunoSEQ multiplex PCR; TCRdb's version includes in-frame clones alone and lacks a portion of them. Of over 100,000 clones listed, 65% to 75% were seen once; the top ten hold around 5%. The sequenced material came from PBMCs. The TCR sequence derives from a man younger than 45 in good health and CMV-seropositive.

CDR3 DNA sequence: TGTGCCAGCAGTCGACAGGGGGGATATTCACCCCTCCACTTT. This encodes CASSRQGGYSPLHF. The V call is TRBV6-5, the J call TRBJ1-6; 9 bases fit TRBD1. Trimming cost V 5 bases and J 8 bases; bases outside gene matches: 4. This CDR3 is 14 amino acids long. In germline, CDR1 is MNHEY, CDR2 SVGAGI.